The 6 T cell receptor beta chains listed next were all sequenced from one sample in a study of T cells in Graves' hyperthyroidism and ophthalmopathy. Researchers took RNA transcripts and amplified the TCR beta CDR3 regions from them. The HTBI primer set served for first-round RT-PCR of the TCR CDR3. TCRdb re-called the multiplex PCR reads with MiXCR, one entry per CDR3 protein. Counted here are roughly 500,000 distinct CDR3 sequences, approximately 48% occurring once; the ten biggest clones make up around two fifths. Sequencing used peripheral blood or thyroid tissue (not recorded which). Receptors were obtained from an adult woman with Graves' disease, either hyperthyroidism or ophthalmopathy (not recorded which).

CDR3 DNA sequence: TGTGCCAGCACCCTCCCAGGGGAGGAGCAGGGTGGCTACACCTTC. This gives the protein CASTLPGEEQGGYTF. The chain couples TRBV2 to TRBJ1-2; TRBD1 might be the D (6 bases). Germline CDR1 SNHLY, CDR2 FYNNEI. The CDR3 is 15 amino acids. V lost 7 bases and J 7 bases, leaving 22 bases between the germline ends. Using reference TRBV2 and TRBJ1-2 for the parts outside the CDR3, the full variable domain is EPEVTQTPSHQVTQMGQEVILRCVPISNHLYFYWYRQILGQKVEFLVSFYNNEISEKSEIFDDQFSVERPDGSNFTLKIRSTKLEDSAMYFCASTLPGEEQGGYTFGSGTRLTVV.

The chain uses TRBV25-1 and TRBJ1-1; D is perhaps TRBD1 (5 bases). CDR3 size: 16 residues. The germline gives CDR1 MGHDK, CDR2 SYGVNS. Trimming took 0 bases from V and 5 from J, leaving 16 bases between them. As DNA, the CDR3 is TGTGCCAGCAGTGAATATAAGAGGTGGGGGAGGACTGAAGCTTTCTTT. Translating it yields CASSEYKRWGRTEAFF.

Notes on this clonotype: A much larger clone is a single base away; this may be a read error. The chain uses TRBV5-4 and TRBJ1-1; maybe TRBD1 (6 bases). Germline loops: CDR1 SGHNT, CDR2 YYREEE (reference sequence). Trimming cost V 4 bases and J 1 base, with 11 bases left between them. CDR3 length: 14 amino acids. Here the CDR3 DNA reads TGTGCCAGCAGCATAACAGGGAAGAACACTGAAGCTTTCTTT. Protein: CASSITGKNTEAFF.

The rearrangement links TRBV4-3 to TRBJ2-5, with D tentatively TRBD2 (6 bases). This CDR3 is built from 16 residues. Trimming took off 1 base at V and 5 bases at J, with 17 bases between the two ends. CDR1 LGHNA and CDR2 YSLEER come from the germline V gene. The CDR3 nucleotides read TGCGCCAGCAGCCAAGGTGGCTCCGGGGAGGTCGAGACCCAGTACTTC. Residues: CASSQGGSGEVETQYF.

This clonotype was counted a few times. V is TRBV7-9 and J is TRBJ1-1, with D possibly being TRBD1 (5 bases). The CDR3 is 11 residues long. Germline CDR1 and CDR2: SEHNR and FQNEAQ (reference sequence). The V gene lost 7 bases and the J gene lost 10 bases, with 13 bases spanning the gap. The CDR3 here is CASTSGSRAFF. Written as DNA, the CDR3 is TGTGCCAGCACCTCAGGGTCCCGAGCTTTCTTT.

This clonotype was found a few times. The junction differs from germline at one of its ends, possibly a read error. The V and J genes are TRBV7-9 and TRBJ1-1; 10 nucleotides agree with TRBD1. Germline values: CDR1 SEHNR, CDR2 FQNEAQ (reference sequence). The CDR3 has 17 amino acids. The chain's CDR3 is CASSGRDRGLMNTEAFF. In nucleotides, the CDR3 is TGCGCCAGCAGCGGACGGGACAGGGGTTTGATGAACACTGAAGCTTTCTTT.